The TCR beta chain described here comes from a study of T cell responses to AZD1222 COVID-19 vaccine. Study as a whole: Second-dose schedules of about 4 or about 12 weeks were combined.

Whole-study results and caveats: Every sample of the repertoires postdated the peak T cell response. It should be noted that donors were predominantly white British and more often female, and clonal diversity was possibly underestimated.

Comments on this clone: The antigen is undetermined.

The ends lost 2 bases at V and 8 bases at J; junction bases unmatched: 15. The CDR3 sequence is 18 residues long. Germline V lookup: CDR1 LGHDT, CDR2 YNNKEL (reference sequence). Generated by immunoSEQ multiplex PCR, the TCRdb table keeps only in-frame clones and is missing some. Of some 150,000 clones in the sample, 75% to 90% are singletons; the top ten hold approximately 4.5%. The sequence came from an adult in good health. Sequenced material: peripheral blood, taken on day 0 of AZD1222 vaccination. The rearrangement links TRBV3-1 (or the pseudogene TRBV3-2) to TRBJ2-1, with TRBD2 matching over 10 bases. CDR3 coding DNA: TGTGCCAGCAGCCAAATAATTGGGCCTAGCGGGAGCATGGATGAGCAGTTCTTC. Amino acids: CASSQIIGPSGSMDEQFF.